The 28 T cell receptor beta chains listed next were all sequenced from one sample in a study of read filtering for tumor transcriptome and immune sequencing. Molecular barcoded adaptors covering alpha/delta and beta/gamma chains were used on 400 to 450 ng RNA. TCRdb recomputed calls from the reads with MiXCR, one row per CDR3 protein. The repertoire includes 5,000 to 6,500 distinct CDR3 sequences, 20% to 25% of them detected once, and roughly 50% sits in the top ten. Source material: a population of CD138-negative cells sorted from bone marrow. The receptors stem from a donor at least 40 years old with multiple myeloma.

In regard to this clonotype: This may come from a read error, since a much larger clone is one base off. Likely a read error: the CDR3 ends without its conserved phenylalanine or tryptophan. It is unclear where the CDR3 begins or ends on the DNA, so no DNA is shown, and the CDR3 is as TCRdb lists it. This chain links TRBV6-5 with TRBJ2-7; TRBD1, as called in the table, went unchecked against the DNA. Germline V gene data show CDR1 as MNHEY and CDR2 as SVGAGI. A total of 15 residues make up the CDR3, ends included. The CDR3 spells CASRTPGPSSYEQYS.

This chain uses TRBV10-2 with TRBJ2-3; 10 nucleotides match TRBD2. Per germline, CDR1 WSHSY and CDR2 SAAADI. After removal of 6 bases from V and 4 bases from J, the junction contained 10 bases not matched to a gene. The CDR3 runs 16 residues. CDR3 in amino acids: CASRGTSAINSDTQYF. CDR3 bases: TGCGCCAGCAGGGGGACTAGCGCTATTAACTCAGATACGCAGTATTTT.

For this clonotype: A read error may produce the germline difference seen at one junction end. The rearrangement joins TRBV7-9 to TRBJ1-4, with D perhaps matching TRBD1 (5 bases). This CDR3 region has 16 residues. The germline V gene encodes CDR1 SEHNR and CDR2 FQNEAQ (reference sequence). The CDR3 is CASSLGGEGPNEKLFF. The CDR3 coding sequence is TGTGCCAGCAGCTTAGGAGGGGAAGGCCCTAATGAAAAGCTGTTTTTT.

Remarks on this clonotype: A clone one base away is much larger, so this may be a read error. The chain has TRBV20-1 and TRBJ1-1; a weak D match, TRBD1 (6 bases). The germline V gene encodes CDR1 DFQATT and CDR2 SNEGSKA (reference sequence). CDR3 length equals 14 residues. The CDR3 sequence is CSARDQRGATEALF. The CDR3 DNA reads TGCAGTGCTAGAGATCAACGGGGGGCTACTGAAGCTCTCTTT.

At least ten counts were recorded for this clonotype. The chain recombines TRBV20-1 with TRBJ1-6; D might be TRBD1 (5 bases). Germline V gene sequence: CDR1 DFQATT, CDR2 SNEGSKA (reference sequence). This CDR3 is built from 11 residues. V gave up 7 bases and J gave up 7 bases, with 8 bases separating them. CDR3 residues: CSGGGNSPLHF. DNA for the CDR3: TGCAGTGGGGGGGGGAATTCACCCCTCCACTTT.

This clonotype was seen ten or more times. V gene TRBV29-1 combines with J gene TRBJ2-3, with D perhaps assigned TRBD1 or TRBD2 (5 bases each). Trimming stripped 5 bases from V and 11 bases from J, with 23 bases between. The CDR3 is 14 amino acids. Germline lookup yields CDR1 SQVTM and CDR2 ANQGSEA. This CDR3 is CSVKIERGSTKQYF. For the CDR3, the DNA is TGCAGCGTTAAAATCGAACGGGGCTCGACCAAGCAGTATTTT.

Concerning this clonotype: One base away lies a much larger clone, so this may be a sequencing read error. The chain uses TRBV30 and TRBJ1-1; the D is unclear. Germline CDR1 reads GTSNPN; CDR2 reads SVGIG (reference sequence). V dropped 3 bases and J dropped 4 bases, with 6 bases sitting between them. The CDR3 covers 11 residues. CDR3 in amino acids: CAWRTSTEAFF. The DNA for the CDR3 is TGTGCCTGGAGGACAAGCACTGAAGCTTTCTTT.

Notes on this clonotype: This sequence is one base from a far larger clone and is likely a read error. The V and J genes are TRBV6-1 and TRBJ2-7, with D perhaps given as TRBD1 or TRBD2 (5 bases each). This CDR3 has 15 amino acids. Trimming cost V 5 bases and J 6 bases, with 20 bases left between them. Germline V gene lookup returns CDR1 MNHNS and CDR2 SASEGT. The CDR3 region is CASSYSGRGSSEQYF. The CDR3 DNA follows: TGTGCCAGCAGTTACTCGGGACGGGGTTCGAGCGAGCAGTACTTC.

By its share, this clonotype is medium-sized (0.01 to 0.1%). This chain links TRBV2 with TRBJ2-1; 8 nucleotides line up with TRBD1. This CDR3 comprises 14 residues. CDR1 and CDR2 from the germline V gene are SNHLY and FYNNEI. V shed 5 bases and J 4 bases; nucleotides not matched to a gene: 4. CDR3 amino acids: CASSSQGAYNEQFF. The CDR3 nucleotides are TGTGCCAGCAGTAGTCAGGGGGCGTACAATGAGCAGTTCTTC.

This clonotype was counted ten times or more. The chain recombines TRBV6-2 or TRBV6-3 with TRBJ2-2, with a weak D call TRBD1 (5 bases). V was shortened by 8 bases and J by 4 bases, with 11 bases between the two germline ends. The CDR3 is 13 residues long. Germline V gives CDR1 MNHEY, CDR2 SVGEGT. The CDR3 reads CASSQGTTGELFF. CDR3 sequence (DNA): TGTGCCAGCTCCCAGGGTACCACCGGGGAGCTGTTTTTT.

This clonotype was counted at least ten times. The chain links TRBV20-1 to TRBJ2-1, with a weak D call TRBD1 (6 bases). This CDR3 has 13 amino acids. V was clipped by 6 bases and J by 3 bases, with 12 bases between them. The germline CDR1 and CDR2 sequences are DFQATT and SNEGSKA (reference sequence). The CDR3 loop reads CSALRDNYNEQFF. The DNA for the CDR3 is TGCAGTGCCCTCCGGGACAACTACAATGAGCAGTTCTTC.

In this sample, this clonotype turned up a few times. It is likely a read error, because the conserved phenylalanine at the end of the CDR3 is missing. The gene calls are TRBV6-2 or TRBV6-3 and TRBJ2-3; D is ambiguous. Germline V lookup: CDR1 MNHEY, CDR2 SVGEGT. This CDR3 region has 13 residues. Trimming took 1 base from V and 6 from J, leaving 8 bases between them. The CDR3 DNA follows: TGTGCCAGCAGTTACTTGGGTGTGGATACGCAGTATTTA. Encoded protein: CASSYLGVDTQYL.

This clonotype is medium-sized in the sample. The chain employs TRBV6-2 or TRBV6-3 and TRBJ2-1; D unresolved. This CDR3 contains 13 residues. V gave up 0 bases and J gave up 8 bases, with 8 bases separating them. The germline V gene encodes CDR1 MNHEY and CDR2 SVGEGT. The CDR3 coding sequence is TGTGCCAGCAGTTACTCCCAGCGAGATGAGCAGTTCTTC. This gives the protein CASSYSQRDEQFF.

Of note for this clonotype: The CDR3 does not close with the conserved phenylalanine or tryptophan, likely indicating a read error. The chain links TRBV5-1 to TRBJ2-1, with 7 nucleotides matching TRBD2. Looked up from germline, CDR1 is SGHRS and CDR2 is YFSETQ. V lost 7 bases, J lost 6 bases, and 13 bases stayed unmatched. This CDR3 has 15 residues. The CDR3 protein is CASASGLAASNEQFS. CDR3 nucleotides: TGCGCCAGCGCCAGCGGGCTAGCGGCAAGCAATGAGCAGTTCTCG.

The table lists this clonotype with many counts. The chain recombines TRBV9 with TRBJ2-1, with D perhaps assigned TRBD1 or TRBD2 (6 bases each). Germline CDR1 is SGDLS and CDR2 is YYNGEE. The CDR3 consists of 17 residues. Trimming took off 4 bases at V and 3 bases at J, with 20 bases between the two ends. Here the CDR3 reads CASSPEPPGAVYNEQFF. CDR3 DNA: TGTGCCAGCAGCCCCGAACCCCCGGGGGCTGTCTACAATGAGCAGTTCTTC.

Points on this clonotype: This likely came from a read error, as a far larger clone is one base away. The gene calls are TRBV5-1 and TRBJ1-6; 9 nucleotides agree with TRBD1. This CDR3 contains 14 residues. CDR1 and CDR2 (germline): SGHRS, YFSETQ. The CDR3 sequence is CASSPDRGSPETFF. The CDR3 bases are TGCGCCAGCAGCCCGGACAGGGGTTCTCCTGAAACTTTCTTT.

This clonotype was picked up one time. CDR3 residues: CASSLYGTDNEQFF. As DNA, the CDR3 is TGTGCCAGCAGTTTATACGGGACGGATAATGAGCAGTTCTTC. This sequence joins TRBV28 and TRBJ2-1; D may be TRBD1 or TRBD2 (5 bases each). Trimming took 1 base from V and 7 from J, leaving 11 bases between them. The CDR3 loop spans 14 amino acids. Germline V gives CDR1 MDHEN, CDR2 SYDVKM.

This clonotype was recorded at least ten times. CDR3 DNA sequence: TGTGCCAGCAGTCTAGTCAGCACAGATACGCAGTATTTT. Encoded protein: CASSLVSTDTQYF. This chain uses TRBV28 with TRBJ2-3; D uncertain. The germline gives CDR1 MDHEN, CDR2 SYDVKM. Trimming left V 5 bases short and J 0 bases short, with 6 bases between. The CDR3 is 13 amino acids. The complete variable domain, with remaining parts taken from reference TRBV28 and TRBJ2-3, reads DVKVTQSSRYLVKRTGEKVFLECVQDMDHENMFWYRQDPGLGLRLIYFSYDVKMKEKGDIPEGYSVSREKKERFSLILESASTNQTSMYLCASSLVSTDTQYFGPGTRLTVL.

This clonotype was observed many times. CDR3 nucleotides: TGTGCCAGCAGTTACTCTGTAGGGCTAACTGAAGCTTTCTTT. As protein: CASSYSVGLTEAFF. This chain joins TRBV6-5 and TRBJ1-1; D is unclear. CDR1 and CDR2 (germline): MNHEY, SVGAGI. Trimming shortened V by 0 bases and J by 5 bases, and 10 bases separated the two germline ends. The CDR3 sequence is 14 residues long.

This clonotype came up many times. The chain is built from TRBV27 and TRBJ2-2; 7 bases map to TRBD1. The CDR3 has 15 amino acids. In germline, CDR1 is MNHEY, CDR2 SMNVEV (reference sequence). The junction had 7 bases not matched to a gene; V was cut back by 5 bases and J by 4 bases. As DNA, the CDR3 is TGTGCCAGCAGTCCTCAGACAGGGCCCACCGGGGAGCTGTTTTTT. It is translated as CASSPQTGPTGELFF.

Concerning this clonotype: A junction boundary mismatches the germline segment, possibly from a read error. The chain combines TRBV29-1 with TRBJ2-3; tentatively, D is TRBD2 (5 bases). The length of the CDR3 is 12 residues. Looked up from germline, CDR1 is SQVTM and CDR2 is ANQGSEA. CDR3 sequence reads: CSVGGFTDTRYF. The CDR3 region has the DNA TGCAGCGTTGGCGGGTTCACAGACACGCGGTATTTT.

To note about this clonotype: Just one base apart from a much larger clone, this may be a read error. The V gene is TRBV7-9, the J gene TRBJ2-3; TRBD2 aligns across 8 bases. Germline CDR1 SEHNR, CDR2 FQNEAQ (reference sequence). V was pared by 5 bases and J by 2 bases, with 12 bases of the junction left unmatched. CDR3 length equals 17 residues. The CDR3 nucleotides are TGTGCCAGCAGCGCCCTGGTCCGGGAGGGGCCCACAGATACGCAGTATTTT. It specifies CASSALVREGPTDTQYF. Full variable domain (outside the CDR3, taken from reference TRBV7-9 and TRBJ2-3): DTGVSQNPRHKITKRGQNVTFRCDPISEHNRLYWYRQTLGQGPEFLTYFQNEAQLEKSRLLSDRFSAERPKGSFSTLEIQRTEQGDSAMYLCASSALVREGPTDTQYFGPGTRLTVL.

This clonotype was detected many times. V is TRBV7-2 and J is TRBJ2-7; a possible D gene is TRBD2 (5 bases). The V gene's germline CDR1 is SGHTA and CDR2 FQGNSA. The CDR3 loop spans 14 amino acids. V was clipped by 5 bases and J by 0 bases, with 11 bases between them. The CDR3 loop reads CASSRSGSSYEQYF. As DNA, the CDR3 is TGTGCCAGCAGCCGGAGCGGTAGCTCCTACGAGCAGTACTTC.

By sample fraction, this clonotype is medium-sized. The chain combines TRBV4-3 with TRBJ1-1, with D perhaps TRBD1 (5 bases). Germline CDR1 LGHNA, CDR2 YSLEER. The CDR3 contains 15 residues. The germline V and J ends were trimmed by 0 bases and 4 bases, with 12 bases remaining between them. CDR3 nucleotide sequence: TGCGCCAGCAGCCAAGAAGAGGGGCCTATCACTGAAGCTTTCTTT. Translated, it gives CASSQEEGPITEAFF.

This clonotype is termed medium-sized (0.01 to 0.1%). The chain joins TRBV11-2 to TRBJ2-3; D is ambiguous. CDR1 and CDR2 (germline): SGHAT, FQNNGV. The CDR3 totals 13 residues. The germline V and J ends were trimmed by 6 bases and 1 base, with 8 bases remaining between them. This chain's CDR3 is CASSYRGTDTQYF. CDR3 sequence (DNA): TGTGCCAGCAGTTACCGGGGCACAGATACGCAGTATTTT.

Concerning this clonotype: A far larger clone is a single base away, which makes a read error likely. This rearrangement joins TRBV6-6 to TRBJ2-1; 9 bases map to TRBD1. Germline assignment: CDR1 MNHNY and CDR2 SVGAGI (reference sequence). Unmatched junction bases numbered 13, after V lost 5 bases and J lost 5 bases. This CDR3 spans 17 amino acids. CDR3 coding DNA: TGTGCCAGCAGTGCCTGGTTCGGGACAGGGTACGACAATGAGCAGTTCTTC. Its translation: CASSAWFGTGYDNEQFF.

In its sample, this clonotype was seen many times. V is TRBV20-1 and J is TRBJ1-1; D gene ambiguous. CDR3 size: 15 residues. Per germline, CDR1 DFQATT and CDR2 SNEGSKA (reference sequence). Between the trimmed V and J ends, which lost 0 bases and 2 bases, there was a span of 13 bases. The CDR3 sequence is CSAREPLEGNTEAFF. DNA for the CDR3: TGCAGTGCTAGAGAGCCCTTGGAGGGTAACACTGAAGCTTTCTTT.

This clonotype has a count of ten or more. The chain couples TRBV10-3 to TRBJ2-7; tentative D call: TRBD1 (5 bases). Germline CDR1 and CDR2: ENHRY and SYGVKD. V lost 0 bases to trimming and J lost 2 bases, with 11 bases between them. There are 15 residues in the CDR3. CDR3 coding DNA: TGTGCCATCAGTGAGTCAGGGGCACAGGCCTACGAGCAGTACTTC. Its protein product is CAISESGAQAYEQYF.